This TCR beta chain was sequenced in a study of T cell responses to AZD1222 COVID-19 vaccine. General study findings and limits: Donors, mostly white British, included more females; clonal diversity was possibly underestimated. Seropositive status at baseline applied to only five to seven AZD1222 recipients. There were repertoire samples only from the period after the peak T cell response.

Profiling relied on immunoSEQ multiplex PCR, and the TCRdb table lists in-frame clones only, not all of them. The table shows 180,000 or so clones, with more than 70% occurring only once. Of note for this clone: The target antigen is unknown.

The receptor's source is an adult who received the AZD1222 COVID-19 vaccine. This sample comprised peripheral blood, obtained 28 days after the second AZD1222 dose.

The CDR3 reads CASSIGSNSHPLRQFF. The CDR3 nucleotides read TGTGCCAGTAGTATAGGATCTAATTCGCACCCCCTGAGGCAGTTCTTC. The chain couples TRBV19 to TRBJ2-1, with D hard to call. V was pared by 1 base and J by 12 bases, with 22 bases between. There are 16 residues in the CDR3. CDR1 is LNHDA, CDR2 SQIVND, per germline (reference sequence).